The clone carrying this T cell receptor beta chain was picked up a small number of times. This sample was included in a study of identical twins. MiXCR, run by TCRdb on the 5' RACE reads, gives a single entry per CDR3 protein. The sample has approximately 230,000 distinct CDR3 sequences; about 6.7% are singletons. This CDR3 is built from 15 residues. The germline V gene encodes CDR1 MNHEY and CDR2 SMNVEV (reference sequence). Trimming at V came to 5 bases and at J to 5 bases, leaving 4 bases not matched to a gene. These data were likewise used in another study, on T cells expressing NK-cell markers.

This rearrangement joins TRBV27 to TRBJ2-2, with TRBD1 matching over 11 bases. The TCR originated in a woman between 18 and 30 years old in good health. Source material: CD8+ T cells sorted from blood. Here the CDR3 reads CASSVGTGGTGELFF. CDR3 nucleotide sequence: TGTGCCAGCAGTGTTGGGACAGGGGGAACCGGGGAGCTGTTTTTT.